These T cell receptor beta chains were read from a single sample in a study of cytomegalovirus exposure and HLA in healthy donors. Libraries were prepared by immunoSEQ multiplex PCR; TCRdb keeps only in-frame clonotypes and omits some of them. The sample includes roughly 75,000 clones. The sample consisted of PBMCs. The receptors were sampled from a boy between 10 and 17 years old in good health and CMV-seronegative. Each CDR3 is given with its conserved first and last residue. D genes are given only for firm matches. Clone size is not always given. Where it is, it says once, few, many or a class for expanded clones.

size	J	V	D	DNA	CDR3
NA	TRBJ2-7	TRBV4-1	TRBD1	TGCGCCAGCAGCCCGCTTCCGACAGGGGGCTTCTACGAGCAGTACTTC	CASSPLPTGGFYEQYF
NA	TRBJ2-7	TRBV4-1	TRBD1	TGCGCCAGCAGCCAAGCCCTTCGACAGGGGCACACCTACGAGCAGTACTTC	CASSQALRQGHTYEQYF
NA	TRBJ2-1	TRBV5-6	NA	TGTGCCAGCAGCTTGGGACCCTCCGGGAATGAGCAGTTCTTC	CASSLGPSGNEQFF
NA	TRBJ2-1	TRBV5-6	TRBD2	TGTGCCGGGTCCGGGAGGGCCTCGGATGAGCAGTTCTTC	CAGSGRASDEQFF
NA	TRBJ1-1	TRBV5-1	TRBD1	TGCGCCAGTCCAGACCTTATCAGGGGGCAATCGTGCGGGACTGAAGCTTTCTTT	CASPDLIRGQSCGTEAFF
NA	TRBJ2-5	TRBV4-1	TRBD1	TGCGCCAGCAGCCCCCAGGGGGCAGGGGTCGAGACCCAGTACTTC	CASSPQGAGVETQYF
NA	TRBJ1-6	TRBV5-5	TRBD1	TGTGCCAGCAGCCGGGACAGGGATAATTCACCCCTCCACTTT	CASSRDRDNSPLHF
NA	TRBJ2-5	TRBV6-1	NA	TGTGCCAGCATGGGGAGGTACCAAGAGACCCAGTACTTC	CASMGRYQETQYF
NA	TRBJ2-5	TRBV5-1	TRBD2	TGCGCCAGCAGCTCACTAGCGGGCCAAGAGACCCAGTACTTC	CASSSLAGQETQYF
NA	TRBJ2-7	TRBV10-3	NA	TGTGCCATCAGTGGACGCCAGGCAACCTACGAGCAGTACTTC	CAISGRQATYEQYF
NA	TRBJ2-7	TRBV6-5	TRBD2	TGTGCCAGCAGTCCGTTCGGGGGGTCATCCTACGAGCAGTACTTC	CASSPFGGSSYEQYF
NA	TRBJ1-5	TRBV2	TRBD1	TGTGCCAGCACTCGCGAGCAGGGGGCTTCTAATCAGCCCCAGCATTTT	CASTREQGASNQPQHF
NA	TRBJ2-1	TRBV18	NA	TGTGCCAGCTCACCACAGGGTCCGGGATACAATGAGCAGTTCTTC	CASSPQGPGYNEQFF
NA	TRBJ2-3	TRBV5-1	TRBD2	TGCGCCAGCAGCTTGACCGGGAGGGCCGGGGATACGCAGTATTTT	CASSLTGRAGDTQYF
NA	TRBJ1-1	TRBV6-6	TRBD1	TGTGCCAGCAGTGGACAGGGGGCGGGGAACACTGAAGCTTTCTTT	CASSGQGAGNTEAFF
NA	TRBJ1-2	TRBV6-5	NA	TGTGCCAGCAGTCAAGGCGGGATTGGCGTATATGGCTACACCTTC	CASSQGGIGVYGYTF
NA	TRBJ1-1	TRBV30	NA	TGTGCCTGGAGTCCAGGGCTAAACACTGAAGCTTTCTTT	CAWSPGLNTEAFF
NA	TRBJ2-5	TRBV5-8	NA	TGTGCCAGCAGCTTGTATCGGACAGTGTCAGAGACCCAGTACTTC	CASSLYRTVSETQYF
NA	TRBJ1-1	TRBV6-5	TRBD1	TGTGCCAGCAGTTACAGGGGACAGGGACTCAACACTGAAGCTTTCTTT	CASSYRGQGLNTEAFF
NA	TRBJ2-2	TRBV6-5	NA	TGTGCCAGCAGCCTACGACAGTACACCGGGGAGCTGTTTTTT	CASSLRQYTGELFF
NA	TRBJ2-5	TRBV6-4	TRBD2	TGTGCCAGCAGTGCTAGCGGGGGGGCCCAAGAGACCCAGTACTTC	CASSASGGAQETQYF
NA	TRBJ2-7	TRBV11-2	NA	TGTGCCAGCAGTTTAGACAACGAGCAGTACTTC	CASSLDNEQYF
NA	TRBJ2-7	TRBV19	NA	TGTGCCAGTAGTCTAGGTGGGGCCTACTACGAGCAGTACTTC	CASSLGGAYYEQYF
NA	TRBJ2-2	TRBV6-1	NA	TGTGCCACTGTCCCTAGCAGCCTCACCGGGGAGCTGTTTTTT	CATVPSSLTGELFF
NA	TRBJ2-7	TRBV6-5	NA	TGTGCCAGCAGTAAACGCGAGGCGGGCGCCTACGAGCAGTACTTC	CASSKREAGAYEQYF
NA	TRBJ2-5	TRBV2	NA	TGTGCCAGCAGGAGAGCGGTAGAGACCCAGTACTTC	CASRRAVETQYF
NA	TRBJ2-7	TRBV7-8	NA	TGTGCCAGCAGCTTAGTGGGGTCAACAGGAGCCTCCTTGGACGAGCAGTACTTC	CASSLVGSTGASLDEQYF
NA	TRBJ1-1	TRBV19	TRBD1	TGTGCCAGTAAGGGGGCTTATACTGAAGCTTTCTTT	CASKGAYTEAFF
NA	TRBJ2-3	TRBV11-2	TRBD2	TGTGCCAGCAGCTTATTCCGCCCTAGCGGGGGTATTCGAACAGATACGCAGTATTTT	CASSLFRPSGGIRTDTQYF
NA	TRBJ2-1	TRBV9	NA	TGTGCCAGCCAAGACGGGAGCTCCGACAATGAGCAGTTCTTC	CASQDGSSDNEQFF
NA	TRBJ1-1	TRBV4-2	NA	TGTGCCAGCAGCCAAGATCCCGGCGGAATAACTGAAGCTTTCTTT	CASSQDPGGITEAFF
NA	TRBJ1-5	TRBV2	TRBD1	TGTGCCACCGGGACAGTGAGTCAGCCCCAGCATTTT	CATGTVSQPQHF
NA	TRBJ2-5	TRBV5-8	NA	TGTGCCAGCAGCCCGGGGGCTAGCGGCCACCTCCAAGAGACCCAGTACTTC	CASSPGASGHLQETQYF
NA	TRBJ2-5	TRBV20-1	NA	TGCAGTGGTCTAGGAGGGGAGACCCAGTACTTC	CSGLGGETQYF
NA	TRBJ2-5	TRBV5-4	NA	TGTGCCAGCAGCCCGGTTGGGACACAGAAAGAGACCCAGTACTTC	CASSPVGTQKETQYF
NA	TRBJ2-7	TRBV6-5	TRBD1	TGTGCCAGCAGTGCCGGGACAGGGGGGGAAGAGCAGTACTTC	CASSAGTGGEEQYF
NA	TRBJ2-3	TRBV19	NA	TGTGCCAGTAGTATGGCCACCGGGGGACTGGTAGATACGCAGTATTTT	CASSMATGGLVDTQYF
medium-sized	TRBJ1-1	TRBV5-5	NA	TGTGCCAGCAGCTTTGTTAGGGGCACTGAAGCTTTCTTT	CASSFVRGTEAFF
NA	TRBJ2-7	TRBV4-2	TRBD2	TGTGCCAGCAGCCAAGATTACGGAGGGACTAGCGGGAGATACGAGCAGTACTTC	CASSQDYGGTSGRYEQYF
NA	TRBJ1-2	TRBV6-5	TRBD1	TGTGCCAGCAGTGGAGGGGACAGGGACTATGGCTACACCTTC	CASSGGDRDYGYTF
NA	TRBJ2-7	TRBV4-2	NA	TGTGCCAGCAGCCATCCCAACGGTTACTACGAGCAGTACTTC	CASSHPNGYYEQYF